Below, 28 T cell receptor beta chains from the same sample are listed, as sequenced in a study of immune evolution from preneoplasia to lung adenocarcinoma (dated by TCRdb to about 2021). The library was produced with the immunoSEQ multiplex PCR assay. The table comes from immuneACCESS by way of TCRdb, which keeps in-frame sequences with V and J called. Part of the clones is missing from these tables; in studies checked, under half for an unresolved V gene and the rest for unknown reasons. The sample table records 6,500 to 7,500 clones; about four fifths of these occur just once. Approximately 7.9% of the sample lies in the top ten. What was sequenced was FFPE minimally invasive lung adenocarcinoma tissue. The cell subset or site label of this sample denotes: micro-invasive lung adenocarcinoma (MIA). These receptors came from a person aged 70 to 85 with lung adenocarcinoma.

This chain connects TRBV29-1 to TRBJ2-7; D is ambiguous. Trimming cost V 7 bases and J 2 bases, with 15 bases left between them. Germline V CDR1 and CDR2: SQVTM, ANQGSEA. The length of the CDR3 is 13 residues. CDR3 coding DNA: TGCAGCGCCACCCAGGATAGCCCCTACGAGCAGTACTTC. Protein product: CSATQDSPYEQYF.

The chain recombines TRBV15 with TRBJ2-3; the D gene is possibly TRBD2 (6 bases). CDR1 is LNHNV, CDR2 YYDKDF, per germline (reference sequence). Trimming took off 6 bases at V and 0 bases at J, with 13 bases between the two ends. The CDR3 runs 15 residues. CDR3: CATRIGTSSTDTQYF. In nucleotides, the CDR3 is TGTGCCACCAGAATCGGGACTTCAAGCACAGATACGCAGTATTTT.

The chain uses TRBV5-3 and TRBJ2-2; 10 bases fit TRBD1. TRBV5-3 is labeled an ORF, and its function is uncertain. The CDR3 is 15 residues long. V shed 3 bases and J 7 bases; nucleotides not matched to a gene: 6. The CDR3 nucleotides read TGTGCCAGAAGCTACGCCGGGACAGGGGACGGGGAGCTGTTTTTT. Translated, it gives CARSYAGTGDGELFF.

This sequence joins TRBV5-6 and TRBJ2-2; D not certain. Germline CDR1 SGHDT, CDR2 YYEEEE. The CDR3 covers 14 residues. The germline V and J ends were trimmed by 5 bases and 0 bases, with 8 bases remaining between them. The CDR3 here is CASSYEANTGELFF. In DNA, the CDR3 is TGTGCCAGCAGTTACGAAGCGAACACCGGGGAGCTGTTTTTT. Based on the CDR3 plus reference TRBV5-6 and TRBJ2-2, the full variable domain is DAGVTQSPTHLIKTRGQQVTLRCSPKSGHDTVSWYQQALGQGPQFIFQYYEEEERQRGNFPDRFSGHQFPNYSSELNVNALLLGDSALYLCASSYEANTGELFFGEGSRLTVL.

The chain uses TRBV7-9 and TRBJ1-1; unclear D gene. The CDR3 runs 17 residues. Per the germline V gene, CDR1 is SEHNR and CDR2 is FQNEAQ (reference sequence). V was cut by 2 bases and J by 8 bases, with 24 bases left in between. The CDR3 spells CASSLRGSLRVFLEAFF. DNA for the CDR3: TGTGCCAGCAGCTTACGAGGCTCTCTTAGGGTTTTCTTAGAAGCTTTCTTT. Looking up the rest from reference TRBV7-9 and TRBJ1-1 gives the full variable domain: DTGVSQNPRHKITKRGQNVTFRCDPISEHNRLYWYRQTLGQGPEFLTYFQNEAQLEKSRLLSDRFSAERPKGSFSTLEIQRTEQGDSAMYLCASSLRGSLRVFLEAFFGQGTRLTVV.

CDR3 region: CASSLGKPEAEAFF. The CDR3 coding sequence is TGCGCCAGCAGCTTGGGCAAGCCGGAGGCTGAAGCTTTCTTT. The rearrangement uses TRBV5-1 and TRBJ1-1; D gene uncertain. The CDR3 covers 14 residues. Germline V lookup: CDR1 SGHRS, CDR2 YFSETQ. Trimming pared 0 bases from V and 6 bases from J, leaving 12 bases between.

V is TRBV6-5 and J is TRBJ1-3, with D uncertain. Trimming stripped 2 bases from V and 0 bases from J, with 5 bases between. Germline V gene data show CDR1 as MNHEY and CDR2 as SVGAGI. The CDR3 totals 14 residues. As DNA, the CDR3 is TGTGCCAGCAGTTACGGTTTCTCTGGAAACACCATATATTTT. Protein sequence: CASSYGFSGNTIYF.

The chain uses TRBV13 and TRBJ2-7; 11 bases map to TRBD2. This CDR3 is built from 15 residues. J lost 6 bases, V lost 3 bases, and 7 bases had no gene match. The germline V gene has CDR1 PRHDT and CDR2 FYEKMQ (reference sequence). This CDR3 reads CASSFSKGLAVEQYF. CDR3 nucleotides: TGTGCCAGCAGCTTTTCTAAGGGACTAGCGGTCGAGCAGTACTTC.

V is TRBV7-9 and J is TRBJ2-1; tentatively, D is TRBD2 (6 bases). There are 13 residues in the CDR3. Per the germline V gene, CDR1 is SEHNR and CDR2 is FQNEAQ (reference sequence). V lost 1 base, J lost 8 bases, and 9 bases lay in between. CDR3 residues: CASSLELAYEQFF. The CDR3 DNA sequence: TGTGCCAGCAGCTTAGAACTAGCCTATGAGCAGTTCTTC. Based on the CDR3 plus reference TRBV7-9 and TRBJ2-1, the full variable domain is DTGVSQNPRHKITKRGQNVTFRCDPISEHNRLYWYRQTLGQGPEFLTYFQNEAQLEKSRLLSDRFSAERPKGSFSTLEIQRTEQGDSAMYLCASSLELAYEQFFGPGTRLTVL.

This clone appeared a few times. This rearrangement joins TRBV5-8 to TRBJ2-5, with 8 bases aligning to TRBD2. The germline V gene has CDR1 SGHTS and CDR2 YDEGEE. With V trimmed by 4 bases and J by 5 bases, 7 bases remained unmatched. This CDR3 is built from 14 residues. The DNA for the CDR3 is TGTGCCAGCAGCCACGGTACTAGCGGTGAGACCCAGTACTTC. Translating it yields CASSHGTSGETQYF.

V gene TRBV2 combines with J gene TRBJ2-3; TRBD2 is a possible D gene (5 bases). Germline V gene data show CDR1 as SNHLY and CDR2 as FYNNEI. The germline V and J ends were trimmed by 3 bases and 0 bases, with 16 bases remaining between them. The CDR3 spans 17 residues. The CDR3 nucleotides read TGTGCCAGCAGTGATATCGGGGTAGCCCCAAGCACAGATACGCAGTATTTT. Its protein is CASSDIGVAPSTDTQYF.

The gene calls are TRBV2 and TRBJ2-5; 11 positions match TRBD2. The CDR3 contains 18 residues. The germline V gene encodes CDR1 SNHLY and CDR2 FYNNEI. After removal of 4 bases from V and 5 bases from J, the junction contained 15 bases not matched to a gene. CDR3 DNA: TGTGCCAGCAGTGGGGACGGGACTAGCGGAAGGTTTGGTGAGACCCAGTACTTC. It is translated as CASSGDGTSGRFGETQYF.

The genes are TRBV12-2 and TRBJ1-1. TRBV12-2 is assigned pseudogene status. CDR3 length: 14 amino acids. CDR3 DNA: TGTGCAAGTCGCTTAGCCGGATCAAGGACTGAAGCTTTCTTT. This translates into CASRLAGSRTEAFF.

The chain recombines TRBV5-6 with TRBJ1-1; possibly TRBD1 for D (5 bases). The V end lost 0 bases, the J end lost 4 bases, and 10 bases lay between the germline ends. Germline CDR1 SGHDT, CDR2 YYEEEE. This CDR3 is 14 amino acids long. In DNA form, the CDR3 reads TGTGCCAGCAGCTTGGGGGGCAGGAGCACTGAAGCTTTCTTT. Translation gives CASSLGGRSTEAFF.

This clone has only one observation. The V call is TRBV6-4, the J call TRBJ1-2; D is ambiguous. Trimming removed 6 bases from V and 0 bases from J, with 8 bases in between. The CDR3 runs to 13 residues. Looked up from germline, CDR1 is MRHNA and CDR2 is SNTAGT. The CDR3: CASSLRSNYGYTF. In DNA, the CDR3 is TGTGCCAGCAGCCTCAGGTCTAACTATGGCTACACCTTC.

The V and J genes are TRBV21-1 and TRBJ2-4; TRBD2, the D gene given by the table, was not confirmed from the DNA. TRBV21-1 is marked as a pseudogene. The CDR3 loop spans 15 amino acids. CDR3: CAPHREQRAKNIQYF. The CDR3 coding sequence is TGTGCCCCACACCGGGAGCAGAGGGCCAAAAACATTCAGTACTTC.

This chain links TRBV7-6 with TRBJ2-1, with 9 bases matching TRBD1. The J segment lost 6 bases and the V segment lost 6 bases, leaving 9 bases of the junction unmatched. This CDR3 has 15 residues. The V gene's germline CDR1 is SGHVS and CDR2 FNYEAQ. CDR3 in DNA: TGTGCCAGCAGTCCCGGGACAGGGACGTTCAATGAGCAGTTCTTC. Residues: CASSPGTGTFNEQFF. The entire variable domain, with the rest obtained from reference TRBV7-6 and TRBJ2-1, is as follows: GAGVSQSPRYKVTKRGQDVALRCDPISGHVSLYWYRQALGQGPEFLTYFNYEAQQDKSGLPNDRFSAERPEGSISTLTIQRTEQRDSAMYRCASSPGTGTFNEQFFGPGTRLTVL.

The table lists this clone with a count of one. The V and J genes are TRBV5-1 and TRBJ1-3; tentatively, D is TRBD1 (5 bases). Per the germline V gene, CDR1 is SGHRS and CDR2 is YFSETQ. This CDR3 has 16 residues. V lost 4 bases, J lost 0 bases, and 14 bases lay in between. CDR3 sequence (DNA): TGCGCCAGCAGCATAACGGGACTTTCCTCTGGAAACACCATATATTTT. This encodes CASSITGLSSGNTIYF. Filled out from reference TRBV5-1 and TRBJ1-3, the complete variable domain reads KAGVTQTPRYLIKTRGQQVTLSCSPISGHRSVSWYQQTPGQGLQFLFEYFSETQRNKGNFPGRFSGRQFSNSRSEMNVSTLELGDSALYLCASSITGLSSGNTIYFGEGSWLTVV.

This chain uses TRBV7-2 with TRBJ2-2; 8 positions agree with TRBD2. With V trimmed by 6 bases and J by 6 bases, 9 bases remained unmatched. The CDR3 sequence is 15 residues long. Germline V gene sequence: CDR1 SGHTA, CDR2 FQGNSA. The CDR3 loop is CASSTTGGPAGELFF. DNA of the CDR3: TGTGCCAGCAGTACGACGGGGGGGCCCGCCGGGGAGCTGTTTTTT.

With regard to this clone: A junction boundary mismatches the germline segment, possibly from a read error. This chain connects TRBV28 to TRBJ2-7, with D possibly matching TRBD2 (5 bases). The CDR3 covers 14 residues. The germline V gene encodes CDR1 MDHEN and CDR2 SYDVKM. Here the CDR3 DNA reads TGTGCCAGCAGTGACTCCGGGGTTGGGTACGAGCGGTACTTC. It translates to CASSDSGVGYERYF.

This chain uses TRBV7-9 with TRBJ2-5, with D possibly matching TRBD2 (5 bases). The CDR3 contains 11 residues. V lost 11 bases to trimming and J lost 2 bases, with 9 bases between them. CDR1 is SEHNR and CDR2 is FQNEAQ in the germline V gene (reference sequence). CDR3 region: CAWETQETQYF. The DNA of the CDR3 is TGTGCCTGGGAGACTCAAGAGACCCAGTACTTC.

The gene calls are TRBV15 and TRBJ1-4; TRBD1 aligns across 9 bases. The V segment lost 10 bases and the J segment 4 bases; nucleotides outside the gene matches: 7. The length of the CDR3 is 14 residues. Germline CDR1 is LNHNV and CDR2 is YYDKDF (reference sequence). CDR3 sequence reads: CAIGQGRNNEKLFF. The DNA of the CDR3 is TGTGCCATCGGACAGGGGCGGAATAATGAAAAACTGTTTTTT.

This sequence joins TRBV4-1 and TRBJ1-1; no clear D gene. This CDR3 region has 13 residues. V lost 6 bases and J lost 1, with 9 bases in between. Germline-derived CDR1 and CDR2 are MGHRA and YSYEKL. The DNA for the CDR3 is TGCGCCAGCAGTCTGGGCCGGAACACTGAAGCTTTCTTT. This gives the protein CASSLGRNTEAFF.

The chain links TRBV6-1 to TRBJ2-7, with TRBD1 as a possible D gene (5 bases). CDR1 is MNHNS and CDR2 is SASEGT in the germline V gene. The V end was cut by 2 bases, the J end by 7 bases, with 15 bases between. The CDR3 contains 14 residues. This CDR3 reads CASSESMGRSEQYF. CDR3 DNA sequence: TGTGCCAGCAGTGAATCGATGGGGCGTTCTGAGCAGTACTTC.

The J gene is TRBJ1-5, the V gene TRBV4-1; a weak D match, TRBD1 (6 bases). The length of the CDR3 is 19 residues. Deletions cut 0 bases from V and 0 bases from J, with 18 bases between. The germline CDR1 and CDR2 sequences are MGHRA and YSYEKL. As DNA, the CDR3 is TGCGCCAGCAGCCAAGATTCCCGGGGGGCCCAATATAGCAATCAGCCCCAGCATTTT. It translates to CASSQDSRGAQYSNQPQHF.

This rearrangement joins TRBV11-3 to TRBJ2-5; D unclear. CDR1 and CDR2 (germline): SGHNT, YENEEA. V dropped 4 bases and J dropped 0 bases, with 12 bases sitting between them. CDR3 size: 15 residues. This CDR3 is CASSSHDGYQETQYF. The CDR3 DNA reads TGTGCCAGCAGCTCACATGACGGGTACCAAGAGACCCAGTACTTC. Full variable domain (outside the CDR3, taken from reference TRBV11-3 and TRBJ2-5): EAGVVQSPRYKIIEKKQPVAFWCNPISGHNTLYWYLQNLGQGPELLIRYENEEAVDDSQLPKDRFSAERLKGVDSTLKIQPAELGDSAVYLCASSSHDGYQETQYFGPGTRLLVL.

This clone was counted a single time. CDR3 amino acids: CASSLAPLYGYTF. The CDR3 nucleotides are TGTGCCAGCAGCTTAGCCCCTCTGTATGGCTACACCTTC. The chain couples TRBV7-6 to TRBJ1-2; D gene unclear. V lost 0 bases and J 5 bases, leaving 7 bases between the germline ends. The CDR3 is 13 residues long. Germline CDR1 SGHVS, CDR2 FNYEAQ.

The chain links TRBV6-5 to TRBJ2-7; the match to TRBD1 covers 8 bases. Looked up from germline, CDR1 is MNHEY and CDR2 is SVGAGI. After removal of 5 bases from V and 7 bases from J, the junction contained 7 bases not matched to a gene. The CDR3 sequence is 13 residues long. The CDR3 DNA reads as TGTGCCAGCAGTCCTTTTACAGGGGGAGAGCAGTACTTC. Its protein is CASSPFTGGEQYF.